The 16 T cell receptor beta chains below were found in one sample sequenced in a study of neurological immune-mediated disorders. Each CDR3 protein gets one entry after TCRdb re-called the 5' RACE reads with MiXCR. The data contain tens of thousands of distinct CDR3 sequences, about 2.3% of them singletons. The sequencing input was PBMCs. Source of these receptors: a man aged 45 to 65 with multiple sclerosis.

This clonotype occurred many times. DNA of the CDR3: TGTGCCAGCAGCCCGGACGAGGGGACAGATACGCAGTATTTT. Translated, it gives CASSPDEGTDTQYF. The chain couples TRBV7-9 to TRBJ2-3; D possibly matches TRBD1 or TRBD2 (5 bases each). This CDR3 comprises 14 residues. Per germline, CDR1 SEHNR and CDR2 FQNEAQ (reference sequence). V was pared by 5 bases and J by 3 bases, with 12 bases between.

This clonotype has a count of ten or more. The V call is TRBV6-5, the J call TRBJ1-1; tentative D call: TRBD1 (6 bases). V was cut by 5 bases and J by 5 bases, with 21 bases left in between. This CDR3 has 16 residues. Germline CDR1 reads MNHEY; CDR2 reads SVGAGI. The CDR3 loop is CASSNPPGHITTEAFF. The DNA for the CDR3 is TGTGCCAGCAGTAACCCTCCGGGACACATTACGACTGAAGCTTTCTTT.

Many counts were recorded for this clonotype. The chain joins TRBV7-9 to TRBJ1-1; the match to TRBD1 covers 7 bases. Per the germline V gene, CDR1 is SEHNR and CDR2 is FQNEAQ (reference sequence). The CDR3 spans 13 residues. V was pared by 5 bases and J by 11 bases, with 11 bases of the junction left unmatched. Written as DNA, the CDR3 is TGTGCCAGCAGCCTTAGAGACAGGGCTAGGGCTTTCTTT. Protein: CASSLRDRARAFF.

This clonotype appeared many times. The chain joins TRBV18 to TRBJ1-5; tentatively, D is TRBD1 (6 bases). The CDR3 spans 15 residues. Trimming removed 2 bases from V and 3 bases from J, with 11 bases in between. In germline, CDR1 is KGHSH, CDR2 LQKENI. Here the CDR3 DNA reads TGTGCCAGCTCACCAGTTGGGGGGGCCAATCAGCCCCAGCATTTT. Its translation: CASSPVGGANQPQHF.

This clonotype was observed at least ten times. This chain connects TRBV3-1 to TRBJ1-1; D gene uncertain. Germline CDR1 and CDR2: LGHDT and YNNKEL (reference sequence). Trimming took 1 base from V and 5 from J, leaving 8 bases between them. This CDR3 has 13 residues. The CDR3 sequence: CASSQGGDTEAFF. In DNA, the CDR3 is TGTGCCAGCAGCCAAGGGGGAGATACTGAAGCTTTCTTT.

V and J are TRBV15 and TRBJ1-1; D gene ambiguous. The length of the CDR3 is 16 residues. CDR1 is LNHNV, CDR2 YYDKDF, per germline (reference sequence). Trimming removed 0 bases at V and 0 bases at J, with 11 bases between. The DNA for the CDR3 is TGTGCCACCAGCAGAGAAAGGGCCTTCATGAACACTGAAGCTTTCTTT. Protein product: CATSRERAFMNTEAFF.

At least ten counts were recorded for this clonotype. The J gene is TRBJ1-2, the V gene TRBV9; the D is unclear. V was trimmed by 1 base and J by 8 bases, leaving 12 bases between them. In germline, CDR1 is SGDLS, CDR2 YYNGEE. This CDR3 contains 13 residues. The CDR3 nucleotides read TGTGCCAGCAGCGTAAGTGGGGTCACCGGCTACACCTTC. Translation gives CASSVSGVTGYTF.

Many counts were recorded for this clonotype. The chain is built from TRBV12-3 or TRBV12-4 and TRBJ1-1; no firm D call. With 2 bases removed from V and 3 bases from J, the gap between germline ends came to 7 bases. This CDR3 comprises 13 residues. CDR3 sequence reads: CASSLTGDTEAFF. Here the CDR3 DNA reads TGTGCCAGCAGTTTAACCGGGGACACTGAAGCTTTCTTT.

This clonotype was recorded many times. V is TRBV5-1 and J is TRBJ2-3, with TRBD1 identical over 7 bases. This CDR3 spans 15 amino acids. Germline lookup yields CDR1 SGHRS and CDR2 YFSETQ. V gave up 2 bases and J gave up 3 bases; unmatched junction bases: 6. Written as DNA, the CDR3 is TGCGCCAGCAGCTTTGGTCAGGGGGAAACAGATACGCAGTATTTT. Residues: CASSFGQGETDTQYF. The variable domain in full, with the rest retrieved from reference TRBV5-1 and TRBJ2-3, is KAGVTQTPRYLIKTRGQQVTLSCSPISGHRSVSWYQQTPGQGLQFLFEYFSETQRNKGNFPGRFSGRQFSNSRSEMNVSTLELGDSALYLCASSFGQGETDTQYFGPGTRLTVL.

Comments on this clonotype: One end of the junction does not line up with germline, which may come from a read error. V usage is TRBV6-2 or TRBV6-3 and J usage is TRBJ1-6; tentatively, D is TRBD1 (6 bases). Germline values: CDR1 MNHEY, CDR2 SVGEGT. This CDR3 is 14 amino acids long. The CDR3 coding sequence is TGTGCCAGCAGTTACGGGACCAGGGGAAGAACCCTCAACTTT. Translating it yields CASSYGTRGRTLNF.

This clonotype was observed many times. V usage is TRBV18 and J usage is TRBJ1-5; D is possibly TRBD1 (5 bases). Between the trimmed V and J ends, which lost 8 bases and 3 bases, there was a span of 14 bases. The CDR3 runs 14 residues. Germline lookup yields CDR1 KGHSH and CDR2 LQKENI. The CDR3 here is CASHGTENNQPQHF. The CDR3 DNA sequence: TGTGCCAGCCACGGGACGGAAAACAATCAGCCCCAGCATTTT.

This clonotype was recorded many times. In DNA, the CDR3 is TGTGCCAGCAGTTTAAGTAGCGAGACAGATACGCAGTATTTT. Encoded protein: CASSLSSETDTQYF. The chain has TRBV12-3 or TRBV12-4 and TRBJ2-3; D is possibly TRBD2 (5 bases). Trimming pared 2 bases from V and 3 bases from J, leaving 9 bases between. The CDR3 runs 14 residues.

In its sample, this clonotype was seen many times. The rearrangement links TRBV5-1 to TRBJ2-1; tentatively, D is TRBD2 (7 bases). V lost 7 bases and J lost 0, with 17 bases in between. CDR1 is SGHRS and CDR2 is YFSETQ in the germline V gene. This CDR3 is built from 16 residues. The CDR3 sequence is CASGPGGGLSYNEQFF. In DNA form, the CDR3 reads TGCGCCAGCGGCCCGGGGGGCGGGCTCTCCTACAATGAGCAGTTCTTC.

This clonotype was counted at least ten times. The chain combines TRBV4-2 with TRBJ2-7; tentatively, D is TRBD1 or TRBD2 (5 bases each). CDR3 length: 15 residues. Trimming stripped 0 bases from V and 3 bases from J, with 12 bases between. The germline V gene encodes CDR1 LGHNA and CDR2 YNFKEQ. The CDR3 nucleotides read TGTGCCAGCAGCCAAGATTCGGGGCAGTACTACGAGCAGTACTTC. It codes for CASSQDSGQYYEQYF.

This clonotype was found many times. The chain has TRBV6-5 and TRBJ2-1, with TRBD1 matching over 9 bases. The V segment lost 5 bases and the J segment 5 bases; nucleotides outside the gene matches: 4. The CDR3 loop spans 14 amino acids. Per germline, CDR1 MNHEY and CDR2 SVGAGI. This CDR3 is CASSIDRGDNEQFF. CDR3 coding DNA: TGTGCCAGCAGTATAGACAGGGGGGACAATGAGCAGTTCTTC.

Many counts were recorded for this clonotype. The J gene is TRBJ2-3, the V gene TRBV12-3 or TRBV12-4; 11 bases are shared with TRBD2. The ends lost 5 bases at V and 2 bases at J; junction bases unmatched: 6. The CDR3 is made up of 16 amino acids. This chain's CDR3 is CASSPGSGGATDTQYF. The DNA of the CDR3 is TGTGCCAGCAGTCCCGGTAGCGGGGGGGCCACAGATACGCAGTATTTT.